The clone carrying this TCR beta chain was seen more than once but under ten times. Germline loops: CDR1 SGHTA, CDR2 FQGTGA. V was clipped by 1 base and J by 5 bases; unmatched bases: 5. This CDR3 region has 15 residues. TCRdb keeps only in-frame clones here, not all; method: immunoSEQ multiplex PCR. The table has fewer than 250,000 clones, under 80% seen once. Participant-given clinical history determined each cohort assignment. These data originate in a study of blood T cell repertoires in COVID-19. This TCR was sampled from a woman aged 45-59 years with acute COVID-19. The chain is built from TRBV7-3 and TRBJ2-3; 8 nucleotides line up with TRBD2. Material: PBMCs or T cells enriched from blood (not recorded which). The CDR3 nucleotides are TGTGCCAGCAGCTTAAGCGGGGGGTTCGGAGATACGCAGTATTTT. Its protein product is CASSLSGGFGDTQYF.